This T cell receptor (beta chain) was identified in a study of blood T cell repertoires in COVID-19. Overall study: From the United States, Italy and Spain came samples of acute and convalescent COVID-19. T cells, B-cell-depleted T cells, or PBMCs provided the cDNA or gDNA that served as material.

This CDR3 is built from 13 residues. The trim removed 2 bases at V and 4 bases at J, leaving 0 bases unmatched. Germline V gene lookup returns CDR1 SGHTA and CDR2 FQGNSA. As handled by the study authors: Amplified reference gene primers provided the basis for estimating nucleated cell counts. Clones were sequenced by immunoSEQ multiplex PCR, and TCRdb holds only the in-frame ones, with some missing. V, J and clone size are taken as reported in that table, and D and trimming were inferred from the DNA itself. The repertoire holds a few hundred thousand clones, with approximately 80% as singletons. This clone was detected a few times. Other DNA variants within this sample encode the same CDR3.

The rearrangement uses TRBV7-2 and TRBJ1-2, with TRBD1 matching over 8 bases. The sequence derives from a woman older than 75 with acute or convalescent COVID-19. Specimen: peripheral blood. The CDR3 protein is CASSLTGGYGYTF. The CDR3 coding sequence is TGTGCCAGCAGCTTAACAGGGGGCTATGGCTACACCTTC.